Shown below are 4 T cell receptor beta chains from a single sample sequenced in a study of identical twins. TCRdb re-called the 5' RACE reads with MiXCR, one entry per CDR3 protein. The table records roughly 480,000 distinct CDR3 sequences, approximately 25% of them present only once. This sample was also put to use in a study of T cells expressing NK-cell markers.

The sequencing input was CD4+ T cells sorted from blood. These receptors originate from a woman between 18 and 29 years old in good health.

This clonotype was seen only a few times. The chain couples TRBV5-1 to TRBJ2-3; the match to TRBD2 covers 11 bases. CDR3 length: 17 residues. Unmatched junction bases numbered 4, after V lost 0 bases and J lost 1 base. Per the germline V gene, CDR1 is SGHRS and CDR2 is YFSETQ. The CDR3: CASSLVTTSGGTDTQYF. CDR3 in DNA: TGCGCCAGCAGCTTGGTTACGACTAGCGGGGGCACAGATACGCAGTATTTT.

The chain combines TRBV20-1 with TRBJ2-5; D is unresolved. The CDR3 is made up of 12 amino acids. The germline gives CDR1 DFQATT, CDR2 SNEGSKA (reference sequence). Between the trimmed V and J ends, which lost 1 base and 6 bases, there was a span of 9 bases. The CDR3 here is CSARGGQKTQYF. The CDR3 coding sequence is TGCAGTGCTAGAGGGGGTCAGAAGACCCAGTACTTC.

V usage is TRBV5-1 and J usage is TRBJ2-3; D call uncertain. Germline CDR1 reads SGHRS; CDR2 reads YFSETQ. There are 15 residues in the CDR3. Deletions cut 2 bases from V and 5 bases from J, with 15 bases between. The CDR3 reads CASSLLPVPQDTQYF. CDR3 sequence (DNA): TGCGCCAGCAGCTTATTACCAGTACCACAAGATACGCAGTATTTT.

This rearrangement joins TRBV12-3 or TRBV12-4 to TRBJ2-7; perhaps D is TRBD1 or TRBD2 (5 bases each). The CDR3 runs to 13 residues. V was trimmed by 4 bases and J by 5 bases, leaving 12 bases between them. The CDR3 loop reads CASSSPGSDEQYF. Here the CDR3 DNA reads TGTGCCAGCAGTTCACCAGGGAGCGACGAGCAGTACTTC.